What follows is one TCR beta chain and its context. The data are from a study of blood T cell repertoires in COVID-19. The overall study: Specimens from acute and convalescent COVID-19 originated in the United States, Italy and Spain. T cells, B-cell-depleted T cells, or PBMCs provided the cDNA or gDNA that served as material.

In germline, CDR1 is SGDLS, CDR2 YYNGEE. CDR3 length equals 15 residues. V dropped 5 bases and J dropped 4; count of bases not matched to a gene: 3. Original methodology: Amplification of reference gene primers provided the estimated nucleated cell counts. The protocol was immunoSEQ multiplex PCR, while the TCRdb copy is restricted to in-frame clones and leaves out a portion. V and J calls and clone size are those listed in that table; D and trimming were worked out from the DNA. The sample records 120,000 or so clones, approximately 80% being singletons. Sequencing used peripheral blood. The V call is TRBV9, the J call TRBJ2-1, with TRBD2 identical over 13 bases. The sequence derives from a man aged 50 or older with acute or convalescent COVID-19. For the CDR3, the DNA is TGTGCCAGCAGAGAGGGACTAGCGGGATACAATGAGCAGTTCTTC. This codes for CASREGLAGYNEQFF. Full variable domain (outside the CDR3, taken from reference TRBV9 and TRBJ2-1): DSGVTQTPKHLITATGQRVTLRCSPRSGDLSVYWYQQSLDQGLQFLIQYYNGEERAKGNILERFSAQQFPDLHSELNLSSLELGDSALYFCASREGLAGYNEQFFGPGTRLTVL.